The rows below give T cell receptor beta chains drawn from one sample of a study of blood T cell repertoires in COVID-19. The table came from immunoSEQ multiplex PCR; TCRdb's copy has only in-frame clones and leaves some out. There are around 450,000 clones in the sample; about 90% occur only once, and around 1.8% lies in the top ten. Material for sequencing was PBMCs or T cells enriched from blood (not recorded which). The receptors come from a woman between 18 and 29 years old with acute COVID-19. CDR3s include the opening cysteine and the closing phenylalanine or tryptophan. The order of the fields is V gene, D gene, J gene, clone size, CDR3 protein, CDR3 DNA. D genes are given only for firm matches. Clone size is shown for a subset of rows, as once, few, many or a class of expanded clone.

TRBV3-1/TRBV3-2,.,TRBJ1-2,once,CASSQVRTRNGYTF,TGTGCCAGCAGCCAAGTACGAACCAGAAATGGCTACACCTTC
TRBV6-6,.,TRBJ1-5,.,CASSGDRSNQPQHF,TGTGCCAGCAGTGGAGACAGGAGCAATCAGCCCCAGCATTTT
TRBV19,TRBD2,TRBJ2-5,.,CASSMGIIAGAGQETQYF,TGTGCCAGTAGTATGGGTATCATAGCGGGAGCGGGTCAAGAGACCCAGTACTTC
TRBV2,TRBD2,TRBJ2-1,.,CASSRLAVSYNEQFF,TGTGCCAGCAGCCGACTAGCGGTCTCCTACAATGAGCAGTTCTTC
TRBV11-2,TRBD1,TRBJ2-1,many,CASSLPGTGLNEQFF,TGTGCCAGCAGCTTGCCCGGGACAGGGCTTAACGAGCAGTTCTTC
TRBV12-3/TRBV12-4,.,TRBJ1-5,.,CASSFPVSGPQHF,TGTGCCAGCAGTTTTCCCGTGTCCGGTCCCCAGCATTTT
TRBV3-1/TRBV3-2,.,TRBJ2-7,.,CASSQQGSSYEQYF,TGTGCCAGCAGCCAGCAGGGGAGCTCCTACGAGCAGTACTTC
TRBV28,TRBD1,TRBJ1-4,.,CASSFGQVPNKLFF,TGTGCCAGCAGTTTCGGACAGGTACCGAACAAACTGTTTTTT
TRBV6-5,.,TRBJ2-7,.,CASSVDRREQYF,TGTGCCAGCAGCGTCGACCGCAGGGAGCAGTACTTC
TRBV5-1,TRBD1,TRBJ1-3,.,CASSLGQGAPGNTIYF,TGCGCCAGCAGCTTGGGGCAGGGGGCGCCCGGAAACACCATATATTTT
TRBV15,.,TRBJ1-1,.,CATRLRQGRGTNTEAFF,TGTGCCACCAGACTACGGCAGGGGAGAGGGACGAACACTGAAGCTTTCTTT
TRBV6-2/TRBV6-3,.,TRBJ1-1,once,CASTPRGQLFF,TGTGCCAGCACCCCGAGAGGACAGCTATTCTTT
TRBV6-2/TRBV6-3,.,TRBJ1-1,.,CASSWVWNSEAFF,TGTGCCAGCAGTTGGGTTTGGAACAGTGAAGCTTTCTTT
TRBV11-3,TRBD1,TRBJ1-2,.,CASSLGQGTSNYGYTF,TGTGCCAGCAGCTTAGGACAGGGGACCTCTAACTATGGCTACACCTTC
TRBV7-2,.,TRBJ1-2,.,CASSSRGGNYGYTF,TGTGCCAGCAGCTCCCGAGGGGGAAACTATGGCTACACCTTC
TRBV6-5,TRBD1,TRBJ2-7,.,CASRPLGTAYEQYF,TGTGCCAGCAGGCCCCTCGGGACAGCCTACGAGCAGTACTTC
TRBV28,TRBD1,TRBJ1-2,.,CASSLTDRGPGYTF,TGTGCCAGCAGTTTAACGGACAGGGGGCCTGGCTACACCTTC
TRBV12-3/TRBV12-4,.,TRBJ1-2,.,CASRKLDGDGYTF,TGTGCCAGCAGGAAATTGGACGGGGATGGCTACACCTTC
TRBV5-1,TRBD1,TRBJ2-2,.,CASSVTGERTGELFF,TGCGCCAGCAGCGTAACAGGGGAGAGGACCGGGGAGCTGTTTTTT
TRBV7-9,.,TRBJ1-1,.,CASSGGTKFTEAFF,TGTGCCAGCAGCGGAGGAACAAAATTCACTGAAGCTTTCTTT
TRBV3-1/TRBV3-2,TRBD1,TRBJ2-5,.,CASSERPRGRRETQYF,TGTGCCAGCAGCGAGAGACCCAGGGGGCGCAGAGAGACCCAGTACTTC
TRBV6-6,TRBD1,TRBJ1-4,.,CASTGGAFEKLFF,TGTGCCAGTACAGGGGGCGCGTTTGAAAAACTGTTTTTT
TRBV6-5,.,TRBJ2-7,.,CASSQGEFWEQYF,TGTGCCAGCAGCCAGGGCGAATTTTGGGAGCAGTACTTC
TRBV2,TRBD1,TRBJ2-7,.,CASGGIRDRDYEQYF,TGTGCCAGCGGCGGGATCCGGGACAGGGACTACGAGCAGTACTTC
TRBV7-2,.,TRBJ1-1,.,CASFFGTEAFF,TGTGCCAGCTTCTTCGGCACTGAAGCTTTCTTT
TRBV29-1,.,TRBJ1-1,.,CSVHPIKDRRSSEAFF,TGCAGCGTTCACCCTATAAAAGACAGGAGATCCTCTGAAGCTTTCTTT
TRBV5-5,.,TRBJ1-1,.,CASSDPRAMNTEAFF,TGTGCCAGCAGCGACCCCAGGGCCATGAACACTGAAGCTTTCTTT
TRBV18,TRBD1,TRBJ1-2,few,CASSPGQGLFGYTF,TGTGCCAGCTCGCCGGGACAGGGTTTATTTGGCTACACCTTC
TRBV5-5,.,TRBJ1-3,.,CASSLTRGAVGNTIYF,TGTGCCAGCAGCTTGACTCGGGGGGCAGTCGGAAACACCATATATTTT
TRBV6-2/TRBV6-3,TRBD1,TRBJ1-5,once,CASSRTPGTGNQPQHF,TGTGCCAGCAGCCGAACCCCCGGGACAGGGAATCAGCCCCAGCATTTT
TRBV9,.,TRBJ2-1,.,CASSGEVGEQFF,TGTGCCAGCAGCGGCGAGGTGGGTGAGCAGTTCTTC
TRBV7-6,.,TRBJ1-3,once,CASSLAPTGWPGNTIYF,TGTGCCAGCAGCTTAGCCCCGACAGGCTGGCCTGGAAACACCATATATTTT
TRBV12-2,.,TRBJ2-2,.,CASRPSLGFNGELFF,TGTGCAAGTCGCCCGTCACTAGGTTTTAACGGGGAGCTGTTTTTT
TRBV4-1,TRBD2,TRBJ2-1,once,CASSPPTSGSRSSYNEQFF,TGCGCCAGCAGCCCTCCGACTAGCGGGAGCCGCAGCTCCTACAATGAGCAGTTCTTC
TRBV2,TRBD1,TRBJ2-1,.,CASSVRQGGDNEQFF,TGTGCCAGCAGTGTTAGACAGGGGGGGGACAATGAGCAGTTCTTC
TRBV9,TRBD2,TRBJ2-3,.,CASSPRPRLADSTDTQYF,TGTGCCAGCAGCCCAAGGCCCCGACTAGCGGATAGCACAGATACGCAGTATTTT
TRBV28,TRBD1,TRBJ1-1,.,CASTIGGSRNTEAFF,TGTGCCAGCACTATAGGGGGCAGTAGGAACACTGAAGCTTTCTTT
TRBV6-4,.,TRBJ2-2,once,CASIPTRGAGSRSGTGELFF,TGTGCCAGCATCCCGACTAGAGGGGCAGGGTCCCGTAGTGGCACCGGGGAGCTGTTTTTT
TRBV2,.,TRBJ2-3,.,CASSEQLRTSTDTQYF,TGTGCCAGCAGTGAACAGTTAAGGACTAGCACAGATACGCAGTATTTT
TRBV9,TRBD1,TRBJ1-1,.,CASSGETGVPNTEAFF,TGTGCCAGCAGCGGGGAGACAGGGGTCCCTAACACTGAAGCTTTCTTT
TRBV7-2,TRBD1,TRBJ1-2,.,CASSPPGQGHGYTF,TGTGCCAGCAGCCCACCCGGACAGGGCCACGGCTACACCTTC
TRBV18,.,TRBJ2-3,.,CASSPKAGLRSTDTQYF,TGTGCCAGCTCCCCAAAGGCGGGACTTCGAAGCACAGATACGCAGTATTTT
TRBV19,TRBD2,TRBJ2-1,.,CASSIDRTSGSGDNEQFF,TGTGCCAGTAGTATAGATCGCACTAGCGGGAGTGGAGACAATGAGCAGTTCTTC
TRBV25-1,.,TRBJ1-4,.,CASNTIDASGEKLFF,TGTGCCAGCAACACTATCGACGCCTCGGGTGAAAAACTGTTTTTT
TRBV5-1,TRBD1,TRBJ1-1,once,CASSSETGAGEAFF,TGCGCCAGCAGCTCGGAAACAGGGGCCGGGGAAGCTTTCTTT
TRBV7-8,TRBD1,TRBJ1-2,.,CASSRDRAGGYTF,TGTGCCAGCAGCCGAGACAGGGCCGGTGGCTACACCTTC
TRBV28,.,TRBJ2-7,once,CASSLLFYEQYF,TGTGCCAGCAGCCTACTCTTCTACGAGCAGTACTTC
TRBV28,.,TRBJ2-1,.,CASSRDFNNEQFF,TGTGCCAGCAGCCGGGACTTTAACAATGAGCAGTTCTTC
TRBV3-1/TRBV3-2,TRBD2,TRBJ2-1,few,CASSQDSLAVSSYNEQFF,TGTGCCAGCAGCCAAGATTCGCTAGCGGTTAGCTCCTACAATGAGCAGTTCTTC
TRBV7-2,.,TRBJ2-7,.,CASSLDSSVEQYF,TGTGCCAGCAGCTTAGATTCGTCGGTGGAGCAGTACTTC
TRBV9,TRBD2,TRBJ2-3,.,CASSAGTSVTDTQYF,TGTGCCAGCAGCGCTGGGACTAGCGTCACAGATACGCAGTATTTT
TRBV28,.,TRBJ1-4,few,CASTLGGRVREKLFF,TGTGCCAGCACTCTAGGGGGAAGGGTTCGGGAAAAACTGTTTTTT
TRBV5-8,TRBD2,TRBJ2-1,few,CASSLVAGGPNEQFF,TGTGCCAGCAGCTTGGTTGCGGGAGGCCCCAATGAGCAGTTCTTC
TRBV19,.,TRBJ1-3,.,CASSKRAGNTIYF,TGTGCCAGTAGTAAGAGGGCTGGAAACACCATATATTTT
TRBV11-2,.,TRBJ2-2,.,CASSSGVSNTGELFF,TGTGCCAGCAGCTCAGGGGTATCCAACACCGGGGAGCTGTTTTTT